This TCR beta chain emerged from a study of blood T cell repertoires in COVID-19. Study-level background: PBMCs, B-cell-depleted T cells, or T cells provided the cDNA or gDNA that made up the material.

Some clones are missing from TCRdb's copy, which holds only in-frame ones; the method was immunoSEQ multiplex PCR. The repertoire holds 200,000 or so clones, 90% to 95% seen once, with 0.7% to 0.85% in the top ten. Trimming removed 4 bases from V and 7 bases from J, with 8 bases in between. CDR3 length: 12 amino acids. In germline, CDR1 is MNHNY, CDR2 SVGAGI (reference sequence). The receptor was isolated from a man in his sixties with COVID-19, enrolled during active disease. The chain recombines TRBV6-6 with TRBJ2-1; a possible D gene is TRBD1 (5 bases). Sequencing input: peripheral blood. The CDR3 spells CASSSQGNEQFF. CDR3 sequence (DNA): TGTGCCAGCAGTTCCCAGGGTAATGAGCAGTTCTTC.